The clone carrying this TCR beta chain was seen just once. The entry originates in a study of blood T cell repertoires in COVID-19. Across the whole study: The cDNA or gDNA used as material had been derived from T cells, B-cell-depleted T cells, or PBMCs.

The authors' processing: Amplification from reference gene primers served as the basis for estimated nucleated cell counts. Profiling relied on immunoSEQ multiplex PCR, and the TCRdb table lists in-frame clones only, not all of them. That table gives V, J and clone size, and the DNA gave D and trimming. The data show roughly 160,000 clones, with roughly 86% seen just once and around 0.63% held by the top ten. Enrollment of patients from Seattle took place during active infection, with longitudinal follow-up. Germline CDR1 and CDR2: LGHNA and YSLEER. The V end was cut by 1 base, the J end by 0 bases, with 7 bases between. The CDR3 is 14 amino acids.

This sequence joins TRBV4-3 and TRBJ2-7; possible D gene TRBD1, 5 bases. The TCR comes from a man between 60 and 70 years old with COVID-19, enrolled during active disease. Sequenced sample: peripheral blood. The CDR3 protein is CASSQVDSSYEQYF. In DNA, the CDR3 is TGCGCCAGCAGCCAAGTCGACAGCTCCTACGAGCAGTACTTC.